Shown below are 28 T cell receptor beta chains from a single sample sequenced in a study of beta chain features in type 1 diabetes. Whole-study results and caveats: All four CD4+ subsets of Type 1 diabetes patients contained TCRB CDR3s that were moderately but significantly shorter.

Their specific antigens are unknown. Expressed TCRB transcripts were sequenced, since all the RNA that had been isolated was reverse transcribed. Measured with immunoSEQ multiplex PCR; TCRdb has only the in-frame clones, and not every one. The sample has about 160,000 clones, about 8.3% seen once. Sequencing used central memory CD4+ T cells from blood. The source is a woman aged 18-29 years with type 1 diabetes.

In its sample, this clone was seen a few times. This chain uses TRBV6-6 with TRBJ2-1; D might be TRBD1 (5 bases). The germline CDR1 and CDR2 sequences are MNHNY and SVGAGI (reference sequence). Trimming took 0 bases from V and 4 from J, leaving 7 bases between them. The CDR3 is 14 amino acids. Here the CDR3 reads CASSYSSGYNEQFF. The DNA of the CDR3 is TGTGCCAGCAGTTACTCTTCAGGGTACAATGAGCAGTTCTTC.

This clone has a handful of counts. The chain has TRBV7-2 and TRBJ1-5, with TRBD1 matching 7 bases. Germline CDR1 and CDR2: SGHTA and FQGNSA. The CDR3 is 15 amino acids. V was clipped by 1 base and J by 6 bases; unmatched bases: 6. Written as DNA, the CDR3 is TGTGCCAGCAGCTTAGTAGGGGGCGACGGTCAGCCCCAGCATTTT. Translation: CASSLVGGDGQPQHF.

This clone was counted between two and nine times. The chain uses TRBV5-1 and TRBJ2-7; D perhaps matches TRBD1 (5 bases). V shed 0 bases and J shed 5 bases, with 12 bases lying between them. Germline lookup yields CDR1 SGHRS and CDR2 YFSETQ. There are 14 residues in the CDR3. The CDR3 DNA follows: TGCGCCAGCAGCTTGGCCGATCAGGGCAACGAGCAGTACTTC. Protein: CASSLADQGNEQYF.

This sequence joins TRBV5-1 and TRBJ1-4, with TRBD1 as a possible D gene (5 bases). Germline CDR1 is SGHRS and CDR2 is YFSETQ. Between the trimmed V and J ends, which lost 0 bases and 4 bases, there was a span of 16 bases. The CDR3 extends over 17 amino acids. The CDR3 here is CASSLEPGQPLNEKLFF. Written as DNA, the CDR3 is TGCGCCAGCAGCTTGGAACCAGGGCAGCCTCTTAATGAAAAACTGTTTTTT.

The chain combines TRBV5-4 with TRBJ1-1; TRBD1 agrees at 8 bases. In germline, CDR1 is SGHNT, CDR2 YYREEE (reference sequence). V trimming: 2 bases; J trimming: 8 bases; junction bases outside the gene matches: 14. The CDR3 is made up of 16 amino acids. CDR3 in amino acids: CASSFPTGAGAPEAFF. Written as DNA, the CDR3 is TGTGCCAGCAGCTTCCCGACAGGGGCCGGAGCCCCCGAAGCTTTCTTT.

V gene TRBV11-1 combines with J gene TRBJ2-1; a weak D match, TRBD2 (6 bases). The V end lost 1 base, the J end lost 9 bases, and 7 bases lay between the germline ends. Germline V gene lookup returns CDR1 SGHAT and CDR2 FQDESV (reference sequence). CDR3 length equals 12 residues. The CDR3: CASSLGGGEQFF. DNA for the CDR3: TGTGCCAGCAGCTTAGGGGGAGGTGAGCAGTTCTTC.

This clone was counted between two and nine times. V gene TRBV5-6 combines with J gene TRBJ2-3; a possible D gene is TRBD1 (5 bases). The germline V and J ends were trimmed by 4 bases and 3 bases, with 15 bases remaining between them. Germline V gene data show CDR1 as SGHDT and CDR2 as YYEEEE. The CDR3 is made up of 15 amino acids. The CDR3 spells CASSPGQRWTDTQYF. Here the CDR3 DNA reads TGTGCCAGCAGCCCCGGACAAAGGTGGACAGATACGCAGTATTTT.

This chain links TRBV2 with TRBJ2-7, with a weak D call TRBD1 (5 bases). V was cut by 7 bases and J by 4 bases, with 14 bases left in between. Germline V lookup: CDR1 SNHLY, CDR2 FYNNEI. This CDR3 comprises 13 residues. CDR3 sequence (DNA): TGTGCCAGCACACAGGTAGTCGCGTACGAGCAGTACTTC. Amino acids: CASTQVVAYEQYF.

The chain recombines TRBV4-3 with TRBJ1-6; weak D call: TRBD1 (5 bases). Trimming took off 1 base at V and 13 bases at J, with 17 bases between the two ends. CDR3 size: 15 residues. Germline values: CDR1 LGHNA, CDR2 YSLEER. CDR3: CASSQAPGPDKPLHF. Here the CDR3 DNA reads TGCGCCAGCAGCCAAGCTCCAGGGCCGGACAAGCCCCTCCACTTT.

A few counts support this clone. The chain uses TRBV6-5 and TRBJ1-5; no firm D call. The CDR3 is 14 amino acids. CDR1 and CDR2 (germline): MNHEY, SVGAGI. V dropped 2 bases and J dropped 3 bases, with 8 bases sitting between them. CDR3 in DNA: TGTGCCAGCAGTTACAAGGGAGTCAATCAGCCCCAGCATTTT. It is translated as CASSYKGVNQPQHF.

There are a few counts of this clone. This chain joins TRBV7-2 and TRBJ2-5, with 12 bases identical to TRBD2. Germline CDR1 SGHTA, CDR2 FQGNSA. Trimming took 4 bases from V and 5 from J; bases not matched to a gene: 5. This CDR3 contains 15 residues. CDR3 coding DNA: TGTGCCAGCAGCTCTACCGGGACTAGCGGGGAGACCCAGTACTTC. It encodes CASSSTGTSGETQYF. Full variable domain (missing parts from reference TRBV7-2 and TRBJ2-5): GAGVSQSPSNKVTEKGKDVELRCDPISGHTALYWYRQSLGQGLEFLIYFQGNSAPDKSGLPSDRFSAERTGGSVSTLTIQRTQQEDSAVYLCASSSTGTSGETQYFGPGTRLLVL.

This chain uses TRBV11-2 with TRBJ1-2; 7 bases match TRBD1. Germline V gives CDR1 SGHAT, CDR2 FQNNGV. J gave up 7 bases and V 4 bases, and 12 bases lay outside the gene matches. CDR3 length: 15 amino acids. CDR3 amino acids: CASSSGPTGRIGYTF. For the CDR3, the DNA is TGTGCCAGCAGCTCTGGCCCGACAGGGCGTATTGGCTACACCTTC.

V and J are TRBV4-2 and TRBJ2-1; D is possibly TRBD2 (6 bases). The CDR3 runs 16 residues. Germline values: CDR1 LGHNA, CDR2 YNFKEQ. The V gene lost 4 bases and the J gene lost 0 bases, with 13 bases spanning the gap. The CDR3 DNA reads TGTGCCAGCAGCCCCGACCGGGACTTCTCCTACAATGAGCAGTTCTTC. Protein: CASSPDRDFSYNEQFF.

The chain couples TRBV28 to TRBJ1-5, with a possible D match to TRBD1 (5 bases). The CDR3 contains 13 residues. V shed 6 bases and J shed 7 bases, with 13 bases lying between them. CDR1 and CDR2 from the germline V gene are MDHEN and SYDVKM. This chain's CDR3 is CASSPAGGQPQHF. The CDR3 coding sequence is TGTGCCAGCAGCCCCGCGGGGGGACAGCCCCAGCATTTT. The full variable domain, its missing parts supplied by reference TRBV28 and TRBJ1-5, is DVKVTQSSRYLVKRTGEKVFLECVQDMDHENMFWYRQDPGLGLRLIYFSYDVKMKEKGDIPEGYSVSREKKERFSLILESASTNQTSMYLCASSPAGGQPQHFGDGTRLSIL.

V gene TRBV28 combines with J gene TRBJ2-7, with TRBD2 identical over 7 bases. Germline CDR1 is MDHEN and CDR2 is SYDVKM. The V and J ends lost 4 bases and 5 bases, in that order; junction bases with no gene match: 11. The CDR3 totals 15 residues. The CDR3 spells CASSSPSGRDHEQYF. In DNA, the CDR3 is TGTGCCAGCAGTTCCCCTAGCGGCCGGGACCACGAGCAGTACTTC.

This clone was seen a handful of times. This chain joins TRBV29-1 and TRBJ1-5; maybe TRBD1 (5 bases). From germline, CDR1 is SQVTM and CDR2 ANQGSEA. This CDR3 spans 15 amino acids. The V gene lost 4 bases and the J gene lost 3 bases, with 16 bases spanning the gap. This CDR3 is CSVVVQGRDNQPQHF. CDR3 DNA: TGCAGCGTTGTTGTGCAGGGAAGGGACAATCAGCCCCAGCATTTT.

In its sample, this clone was seen many times. The V gene is TRBV7-2, the J gene TRBJ2-3; D is ambiguous. Per the germline V gene, CDR1 is SGHTA and CDR2 is FQGNSA. The V gene lost 3 bases and the J gene lost 6 bases, with 13 bases spanning the gap. CDR3 length equals 14 residues. CDR3 bases: TGTGCCAGCAGCTTTGTAGCTTCCGGGGATACGCAGTATTTT. It translates to CASSFVASGDTQYF.

V gene TRBV7-6 combines with J gene TRBJ2-5; D is undetermined. CDR3 length equals 13 residues. V was pared by 3 bases and J by 2 bases, with 7 bases between. Germline CDR1 reads SGHVS; CDR2 reads FNYEAQ. The CDR3 loop reads CASSFLVQETQYF. The CDR3 bases are TGTGCCAGCAGCTTCTTAGTACAAGAGACCCAGTACTTC.

The V and J genes are TRBV28 and TRBJ1-2; D is unresolved. Germline V gives CDR1 MDHEN, CDR2 SYDVKM. This CDR3 is built from 14 residues. V was trimmed by 9 bases and J by 5 bases, leaving 19 bases between them. The DNA of the CDR3 is TGTGCCAGTATTACTAGCAGCCGACCATATGGCTACACCTTC. As protein: CASITSSRPYGYTF.

In its sample, this clone was seen a few times. In nucleotides, the CDR3 is TGTGCCAGCTCACCACAGGGGAGGGCCGCTGAAGCTTTCTTT. Residues: CASSPQGRAAEAFF. The chain uses TRBV18 and TRBJ1-1; possibly TRBD1 for D (5 bases). V lost 1 base to trimming and J lost 6 bases, with 12 bases between them. The germline V gene has CDR1 KGHSH and CDR2 LQKENI. The CDR3 sequence is 14 residues long.

This chain uses TRBV6-5 with TRBJ2-5; 7 nucleotides align to TRBD2. Germline CDR1 is MNHEY and CDR2 is SVGAGI. There are 14 residues in the CDR3. With 6 bases clipped from V and 6 bases from J, the junction kept 10 bases outside the gene matches. The CDR3, as DNA: TGTGCCAGCAGCCCCCCGGGGGGACGGAAGACCCAGTACTTC. Translated, it gives CASSPPGGRKTQYF.

This clone has at least ten counts. This sequence joins TRBV10-3 and TRBJ2-7; 8 nucleotides align to TRBD2. The germline V gene has CDR1 ENHRY and CDR2 SYGVKD. V lost 4 bases and J lost 3; bases outside the gene matches: 11. The CDR3 totals 16 residues. CDR3 loop: CAISALAGGTFYEQYF. The CDR3 nucleotides read TGTGCCATCAGTGCACTTGCGGGGGGCACATTCTACGAGCAGTACTTC.

The V gene is TRBV7-2, the J gene TRBJ2-1, with 10 bases aligning to TRBD2. The V gene end was trimmed by 5 bases and the J gene end by 8 bases; junction bases not matched to a gene: 9. CDR3 length: 15 residues. Germline loops: CDR1 SGHTA, CDR2 FQGNSA. This CDR3 reads CASSTLAGAGDEQFF. CDR3 DNA: TGTGCCAGCAGCACTCTAGCGGGGGCCGGGGATGAGCAGTTCTTC.

The V call is TRBV4-3, the J call TRBJ2-3; no reliable D call. Germline CDR1 LGHNA, CDR2 YSLEER. The CDR3 contains 17 residues. V lost 3 bases and J lost 1, with 17 bases in between. DNA for the CDR3: TGCGCCAGCAGCCAGACCCCGACTTATTCGGGCACAGATACGCAGTATTTT. Amino acid sequence: CASSQTPTYSGTDTQYF.

V gene TRBV18 combines with J gene TRBJ2-5; a weak D match, TRBD1 (6 bases). V was shortened by 5 bases and J by 3 bases, with 13 bases between the two germline ends. The germline gives CDR1 KGHSH, CDR2 LQKENI. This CDR3 is 14 amino acids long. The CDR3 nucleotides are TGTGCCAGCTCAGCCACAGGGACCGAAGAGACCCAGTACTTC. Residues: CASSATGTEETQYF.

This clone was detected only a few times. The chain employs TRBV2 and TRBJ2-7; TRBD2 might be the D (5 bases). The CDR3 covers 15 residues. Germline values: CDR1 SNHLY, CDR2 FYNNEI. Trimming pared 4 bases from V and 2 bases from J, leaving 15 bases between. The CDR3 bases are TGTGCCAGCAGTGTAGGCGGGCTAGCCCCCTACGAGCAGTACTTC. It specifies CASSVGGLAPYEQYF.

The rearrangement links TRBV27 to TRBJ2-2; TRBD2 matches 7 bases. The CDR3 spans 16 residues. With V trimmed by 1 base and J by 5 bases, 7 bases remained unmatched. Germline-derived CDR1 and CDR2 are MNHEY and SMNVEV (reference sequence). The CDR3: CASSLLGGIGTGELFF. DNA for the CDR3: TGTGCCAGCAGTTTATTGGGAGGGATTGGTACCGGGGAGCTGTTTTTT.

This clone showed up just a few times. The junction departs from germline at one end; a sequencing error may be responsible. The gene calls are TRBV7-2 and TRBJ2-1, with 10 positions matching TRBD2. The CDR3 totals 16 residues. Germline V gene data show CDR1 as SGHTA and CDR2 as FQGNSA. Here the CDR3 reads CASRSAGTSVYSEQFF. CDR3 coding DNA: TGTGCCAGCAGGTCTGCCGGGACTAGCGTATACAGTGAGCAGTTCTTC.